These T cell receptor beta chains were read from a single sample in a study of beta chain features in type 1 diabetes. Clones were sequenced by immunoSEQ multiplex PCR, and TCRdb holds only the in-frame ones, with some missing. The sample lists 250,000 to 300,000 clones, 14% occurring once. The sample comprised naive CD4+ T cells from blood. The receptor source for this set is a man between 25 and 39 years old with type 1 diabetes. CDR3s include the opening cysteine and the closing phenylalanine or tryptophan. Fields, in order: clone size, J gene, V gene, D gene, CDR3 DNA, CDR3 protein. D genes are given only for firm matches. Size values are once, few and many counts, or a class for expanded clones, and some rows have none.

once	TRBJ2-1	TRBV7-9	NA	TGTGCCAGCAGCCAGCAGGGATATGAGCAGTTCTTC	CASSQQGYEQFF
NA	TRBJ2-3	TRBV5-4	TRBD2	TGTGCCAGCAGCCCGGGACTAGCGGGAGGTAGCACAGATACGCAGTATTTT	CASSPGLAGGSTDTQYF
NA	TRBJ1-4	TRBV7-9	TRBD1	TGTGCCAGCAGCTTAGATGCAGGGGGCGAAAAACTGTTTTTT	CASSLDAGGEKLFF
NA	TRBJ1-1	TRBV9	NA	TGTGCCAGCAGCGTAGGACAGACGAACACTGAAGCTTTCTTT	CASSVGQTNTEAFF
NA	TRBJ2-7	TRBV5-1	TRBD2	TGCGCCAGCAGCCGGGCACCTTCTAGCGGTACTACCTACGAGCAGTACTTC	CASSRAPSSGTTYEQYF
NA	TRBJ1-1	TRBV7-2	NA	TGTGCCAGCAGCTTCGGGACATCGAACACTGAAGCTTTCTTT	CASSFGTSNTEAFF
NA	TRBJ1-2	TRBV14	TRBD1	TGTGCCAGCAGCCGTCGACAGGGAAACTATGGCTACACCTTC	CASSRRQGNYGYTF
NA	TRBJ1-1	TRBV7-6	NA	TGTGCCAGCAGCTTAGTTCTAGCGGGGAACACTGAAGCTTTCTTT	CASSLVLAGNTEAFF
NA	TRBJ2-7	TRBV18	NA	TGTGCCAGCTCACCCGGGGGTTCAGTCACCTACGAGCAGTACTTC	CASSPGGSVTYEQYF
NA	TRBJ2-2	TRBV9	TRBD2	TGTGCCAGCAGCGCCGGAGTGACTAGCGGGAGAGCCGGGGAGCTGTTTTTT	CASSAGVTSGRAGELFF
NA	TRBJ1-2	TRBV7-2	NA	TGTGCCAGCAGTTCAGAATATGGCTACACCTTC	CASSSEYGYTF
many	TRBJ2-1	TRBV7-9	TRBD2	TGTGCCAGCACAGGACTAGCCGACAATGAGCAGTTCTTC	CASTGLADNEQFF
few	TRBJ2-1	TRBV28	TRBD1	TGTGCCAGCAGCGTCCCCTCCGGGACAGGGAGCGATGAGCAGTTCTTC	CASSVPSGTGSDEQFF
few	TRBJ2-2	TRBV19	NA	TGTGCCAGTACCGCGGTGTTCCCCGGGGAGCTGTTTTTT	CASTAVFPGELFF
NA	TRBJ2-5	TRBV2	NA	TGTGCCAGCAGTGACACAGGGTTGGAGACCCAGTACTTC	CASSDTGLETQYF
NA	TRBJ1-1	TRBV19	TRBD1	TGTGCCAGTAGTATAGACCCGGGACAGGGGATCACTGAAGCTTTCTTT	CASSIDPGQGITEAFF
few	TRBJ2-7	TRBV2	TRBD1	TGTGCCAGCAGTACCCGGGGACAGTCCGCCGAGCAGTACTTC	CASSTRGQSAEQYF
NA	TRBJ1-2	TRBV7-9	NA	TGTGCCAGCAGTCACCCGGGAGGGGGGAACTATGGCTACACCTTC	CASSHPGGGNYGYTF
NA	TRBJ1-5	TRBV6-5	TRBD1	TGTGCCAGCAGTTGGGGACAGGGTTACAATCAGCCCCAGCATTTT	CASSWGQGYNQPQHF
NA	TRBJ2-1	TRBV6-4	NA	TGTGCCAGCAGTGCAGCAGCGAGCTCCTACAATGAGCAGTTCTTC	CASSAAASSYNEQFF
few	TRBJ1-2	TRBV28	TRBD1	TGTGCCAGCAGTTTTTTCCGGGACAGTTCTGGCTACACCTTC	CASSFFRDSSGYTF
NA	TRBJ1-4	TRBV7-2	TRBD1	TGTGCCAGCAGCCCCCGGACAGGGTCTGATGAAAAACTGTTTTTT	CASSPRTGSDEKLFF
NA	TRBJ2-3	TRBV29-1	NA	TGCAGCGTTTCGACCGAGATCCTTCCGCGGCTCCCGCAGTATTTT	CSVSTEILPRLPQYF
few	TRBJ2-7	TRBV28	NA	TGTGCCAGCAGTTTGCCGGTCCAGGGGTTTCCCTACGAGCAGTACTTC	CASSLPVQGFPYEQYF
few	TRBJ2-7	TRBV15	NA	TGTGCCACCAGCAGAGATCTGAACTCCTACTACGAGCAGTACTTC	CATSRDLNSYYEQYF
NA	TRBJ2-1	TRBV5-4	TRBD1	TGTGCCAGCAGCTTGGGGGGACAGGGGACCAATGAGCAGTTCTTC	CASSLGGQGTNEQFF
NA	TRBJ2-7	TRBV5-1	TRBD2	TGCGCCAGCAGCCCCGGGACTAGCGACTACGAGCAGTACTTC	CASSPGTSDYEQYF
NA	TRBJ2-1	TRBV13	TRBD2	TGTGCCAGCAGCATACTAGCGGGAAACTACAATGAGCAGTTCTTC	CASSILAGNYNEQFF
few	TRBJ2-2	TRBV7-2	NA	TGTGCCAGCAGCCGCAGGGGTGGGGAGCTGTTTTTT	CASSRRGGELFF
few	TRBJ1-2	TRBV4-1	TRBD1	TGCGCCAGCAGCCAAGAGGGCAGGGGGCCTGGCTATGGCTACACCTTC	CASSQEGRGPGYGYTF
few	TRBJ2-7	TRBV7-8	NA	TGTGCCAGCAGCCTGGGGTCTGGGGGCAGCTCCTACGAGCAGTACTTC	CASSLGSGGSSYEQYF
NA	TRBJ1-1	TRBV19	NA	TGTGCCAGTAGGGTCCTGAGGGACACTGAAGCTTTCTTT	CASRVLRDTEAFF
few	TRBJ2-3	TRBV5-4	NA	TGTGCCAGCAGCTTGGCGACAGGTAGCACAGATACGCAGTATTTT	CASSLATGSTDTQYF
few	TRBJ1-2	TRBV25-1	TRBD1	TGTGCCAGCAGTGACCTTACCTTCGGACAGGTAGAGGGCTACACCTTC	CASSDLTFGQVEGYTF
few	TRBJ2-7	TRBV18	TRBD2	TGTGCCAGCTCACAAGGGGTTCGACAGGCGGGGGGCGAGCAGTACTTC	CASSQGVRQAGGEQYF